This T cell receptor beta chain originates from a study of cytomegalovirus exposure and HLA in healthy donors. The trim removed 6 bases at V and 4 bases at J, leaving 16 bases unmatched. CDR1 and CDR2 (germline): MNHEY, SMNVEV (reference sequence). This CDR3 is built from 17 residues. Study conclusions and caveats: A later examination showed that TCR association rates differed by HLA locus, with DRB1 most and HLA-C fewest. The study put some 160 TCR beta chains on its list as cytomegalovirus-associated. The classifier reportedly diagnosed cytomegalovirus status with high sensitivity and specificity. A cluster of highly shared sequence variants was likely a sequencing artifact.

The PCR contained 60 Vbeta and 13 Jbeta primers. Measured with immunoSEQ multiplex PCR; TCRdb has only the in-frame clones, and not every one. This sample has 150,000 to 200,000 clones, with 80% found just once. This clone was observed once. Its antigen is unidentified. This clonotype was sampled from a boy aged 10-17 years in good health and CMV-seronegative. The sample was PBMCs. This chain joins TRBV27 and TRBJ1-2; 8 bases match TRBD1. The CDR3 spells CASRPLRDRRPSYGYTF. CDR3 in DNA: TGTGCCAGCAGACCCCTCCGGGACAGGAGACCTAGCTATGGCTACACCTTC.